This note documents a single T cell receptor beta chain sequence. The data were obtained in a study of cytomegalovirus exposure and HLA in healthy donors. J was trimmed by 7 bases and V by 7 bases; bases with no gene match: 9. The CDR3 has 14 residues. The germline gives CDR1 SGHDT, CDR2 YYEEEE. TCRdb's copy holds only in-frame clones and misses some; the assay was immunoSEQ multiplex PCR. The sample includes over 85,000 clones, approximately 87% of them seen just once. The clonotype was recovered from a woman younger than 45 in good health and CMV-seropositive. V gene TRBV5-6 combines with J gene TRBJ2-2, with 8 bases aligning to TRBD2. Specimen: PBMCs. The CDR3 here is CASGSGEFGGELFF. For the CDR3, the DNA is TGTGCCAGCGGTAGCGGGGAATTTGGCGGGGAGCTGTTTTTT.